This entry is about one TCR beta chain. A much larger clone sits a single nucleotide away, making a read error possible. The entry originates in a study of early T cells in non-severe SARS-CoV-2 infection. The CDR3 spans 15 residues. Germline loops: CDR1 SEHNR, CDR2 FQNEAQ (reference sequence). TCRdb re-analysed the 5' RACE reads in MiXCR, keeping a single row per CDR3 protein. The top ten hold 5.5% to 7.5% of the sample, which has about 55,000 distinct CDR3 sequences, about 6.1% seen once. This chain joins TRBV7-9 and TRBJ1-4; TRBD1 is a possible D gene (5 bases). The sample in question was whole blood, obtained at baseline. This receptor was identified in an adult who was a healthcare worker with PCR-confirmed SARS-CoV-2 infection or an uninfected control (not recorded which). CDR3 bases: TGTGCCAGCAGGCAAACCGGGACGGCTAATGAAAAACTGTATTTT. It specifies CASRQTGTANEKLYF. The variable domain in full, with the rest retrieved from reference TRBV7-9 and TRBJ1-4, is DTGVSQNPRHKITKRGQNVTFRCDPISEHNRLYWYRQTLGQGPEFLTYFQNEAQLEKSRLLSDRFSAERPKGSFSTLEIQRTEQGDSAMYLCASRQTGTANEKLYFGSGTQLSVL.